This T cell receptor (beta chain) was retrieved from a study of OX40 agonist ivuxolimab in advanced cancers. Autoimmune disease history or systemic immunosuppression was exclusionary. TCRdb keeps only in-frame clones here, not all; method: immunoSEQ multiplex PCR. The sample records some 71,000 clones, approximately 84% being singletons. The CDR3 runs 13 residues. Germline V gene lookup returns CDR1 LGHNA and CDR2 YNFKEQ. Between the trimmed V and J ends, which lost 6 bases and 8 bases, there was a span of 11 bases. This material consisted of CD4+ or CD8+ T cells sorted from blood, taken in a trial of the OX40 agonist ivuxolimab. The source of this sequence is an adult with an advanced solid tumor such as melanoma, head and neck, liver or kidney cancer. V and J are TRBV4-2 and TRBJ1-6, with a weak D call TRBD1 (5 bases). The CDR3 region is CASRGTLDSPLHF. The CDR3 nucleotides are TGTGCCAGCAGGGGGACCTTGGATTCACCCCTCCACTTT.